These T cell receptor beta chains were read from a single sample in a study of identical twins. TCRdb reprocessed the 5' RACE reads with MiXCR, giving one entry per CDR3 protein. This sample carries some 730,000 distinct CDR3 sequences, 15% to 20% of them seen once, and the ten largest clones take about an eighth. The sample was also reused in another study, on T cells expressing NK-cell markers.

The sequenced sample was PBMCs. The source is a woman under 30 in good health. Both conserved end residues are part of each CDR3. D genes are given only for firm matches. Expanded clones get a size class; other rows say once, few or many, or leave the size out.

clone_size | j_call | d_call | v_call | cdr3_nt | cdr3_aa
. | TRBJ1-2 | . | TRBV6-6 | TGTGCCAGCAAGGCCAGGGACCCTGGCTACACCTTC | CASKARDPGYTF
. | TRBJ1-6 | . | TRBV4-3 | TGCGCCAGCAGCCAATCAGGGACGGTTAATTCACCCCTCCACTTT | CASSQSGTVNSPLHF
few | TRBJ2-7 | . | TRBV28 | TGTGCCAGCAGTTTATCCCGGAGGGGGGGAGGCGAGCAGTACTTC | CASSLSRRGGGEQYF
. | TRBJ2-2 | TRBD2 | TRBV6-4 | TGTGCCAGCAGTGTAGCGGGGGGCACCGGGGAGCTGTTTTTT | CASSVAGGTGELFF
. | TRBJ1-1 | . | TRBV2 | TGTGCCAGCAGATACATAGGGGGATCTGAAGCTTTCTTT | CASRYIGGSEAFF
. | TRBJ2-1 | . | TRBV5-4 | TGTGCCAGCAGCAGGGACAAGGAGGGTGAGCAGTTCTTC | CASSRDKEGEQFF
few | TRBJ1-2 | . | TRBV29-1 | TGCAGCGTTGATGACCTCCGGGATTGGGACTATGGCTACACCTTC | CSVDDLRDWDYGYTF
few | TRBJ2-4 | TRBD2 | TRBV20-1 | TGCAGTGCTAGAAGGGACTACCAAAACATTCAGTACTTC | CSARRDYQNIQYF
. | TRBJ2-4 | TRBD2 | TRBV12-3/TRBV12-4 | TGTGCCAGCAGTTTGAGGGGACTAGCGGGGGGGATGACCGAAAACATTCAGTACTTC | CASSLRGLAGGMTENIQYF
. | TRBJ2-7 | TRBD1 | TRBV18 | TGTGCCAGCTCTCCCCAGGGGGCAGCGGACGAGCAGTACTTC | CASSPQGAADEQYF
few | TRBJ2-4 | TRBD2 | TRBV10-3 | TGTGCCATCAGTGAGTCAGCTAGCGGGACAGCCAAAAACATTCAGTACTTC | CAISESASGTAKNIQYF
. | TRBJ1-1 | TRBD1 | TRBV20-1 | TGCAGTGCTAGGCCGACAGGGAGAGCTTTCTTT | CSARPTGRAFF
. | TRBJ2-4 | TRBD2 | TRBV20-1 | TGCAGTGCTAGGAGGGGGGGGCTAGCGGGAAAAAACATTCATTACTTC | CSARRGGLAGKNIHYF
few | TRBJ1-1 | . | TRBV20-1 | TGCAGTGCTAGCAAAACCACTGAAGCTTTCTTT | CSASKTTEAFF
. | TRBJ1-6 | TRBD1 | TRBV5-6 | TGTGCCAGCAGCGTACGAGCAGGGGGTTTGGGTTCACCCCTCCACTTT | CASSVRAGGLGSPLHF
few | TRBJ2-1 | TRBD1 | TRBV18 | TGTGCCAGCTCACCTGGACAGGGGATGGTTGAGCAGTTCTTC | CASSPGQGMVEQFF
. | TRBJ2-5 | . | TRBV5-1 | TGCGCCAGCAGCCCTGAGAGCGGACAAGAGACCCAGTACTTC | CASSPESGQETQYF
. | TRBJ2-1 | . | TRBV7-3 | TGTGCCAGCAGCACAGGGCACTCCTACAATGAGCAGTTCTTC | CASSTGHSYNEQFF
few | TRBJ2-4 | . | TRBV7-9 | TGTGCCAGCAGCTTAGTAGGTCAGAAAAACATTCAGTACTTC | CASSLVGQKNIQYF
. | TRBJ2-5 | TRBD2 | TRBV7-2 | TGTGCCAGCAGCCTATATAGCGGGGGTCTTGTTGAGACCCAGTACTTC | CASSLYSGGLVETQYF
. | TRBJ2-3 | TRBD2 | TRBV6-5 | TGTGCCAGCAGTTACGCACTAGCGGGGGAAAGTACGCAGTATTTT | CASSYALAGESTQYF
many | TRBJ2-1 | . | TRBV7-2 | TGTGCCAGCAGCTTAGTATTTGGGGGTGAGCAGTTCTTC | CASSLVFGGEQFF
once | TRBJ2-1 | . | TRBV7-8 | TGTGCCAGCAGCCCACGCAGGGGGGTTAGCCATGAGCAGTTCTTC | CASSPRRGVSHEQFF
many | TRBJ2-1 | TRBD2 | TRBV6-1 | TGTGCCAGCAGCTCCGGGGGGATCCCCTCCTACAATGAGCAGTTCTTC | CASSSGGIPSYNEQFF
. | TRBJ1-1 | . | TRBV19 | TGTGCCAGTAACGGGCTGTGGACTGAAGCTTTCTTT | CASNGLWTEAFF
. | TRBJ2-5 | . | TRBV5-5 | TGTGCCAGCGGAGGGGGGTTGGAGACCCAGTACTTC | CASGGGLETQYF
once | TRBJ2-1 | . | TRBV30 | TGTGCCTGGAGGGGATACAATGAGCAGTTCTTC | CAWRGYNEQFF
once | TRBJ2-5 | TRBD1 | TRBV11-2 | TGTGCCAGCAGCTTTGGATCCGGGACAGATACGGAGACCCAGTACTTC | CASSFGSGTDTETQYF
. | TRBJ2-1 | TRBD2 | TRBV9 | TGTGCCAGCAGTGTCTCTAGCGGGCCCTCCTACAATGAGCAGTTCTTC | CASSVSSGPSYNEQFF
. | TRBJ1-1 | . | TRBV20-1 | TGCAGTGCTAGACCCCACGGGAGGATTATCACTGAAGCTTTCTTT | CSARPHGRIITEAFF
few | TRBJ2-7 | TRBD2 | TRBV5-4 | TGTGCCAGCAGCCGGAGACTAGCGGGGGGGCTCTACGAGCAGTACTTC | CASSRRLAGGLYEQYF
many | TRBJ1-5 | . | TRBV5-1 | TGTGCCAGCAGCTTGGACAGAGGCAATCAGCCCCAGCATTTT | CASSLDRGNQPQHF
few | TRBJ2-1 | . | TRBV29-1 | TGCAGCGTTAATGGCCGACAGTATGGCGCTGAGCAGTTCTTC | CSVNGRQYGAEQFF
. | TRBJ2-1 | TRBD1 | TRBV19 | TGTGCCAGTAGTGGACAGGGGGGGTTAGGCAATGAGCAGTTCTTC | CASSGQGGLGNEQFF
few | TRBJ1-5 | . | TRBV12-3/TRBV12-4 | TGTGCCAGCAGTTTCGTGACTGACCAGCCCCAGCATTTT | CASSFVTDQPQHF
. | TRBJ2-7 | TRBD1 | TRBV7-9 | TGTGCCAGCAGCTTAGTGGGACAGGGGGCCTGGGAGCAGTACTTC | CASSLVGQGAWEQYF
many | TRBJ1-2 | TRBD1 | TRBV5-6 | TGTGCCAGCAGCCCCCCGGGACAGAACTATGGCTACACCTTC | CASSPPGQNYGYTF
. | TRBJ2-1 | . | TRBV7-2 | TGTGCCAGCAGTCGCGTTTTTTCGTCCTACAATGAGCAGTTCTTC | CASSRVFSSYNEQFF
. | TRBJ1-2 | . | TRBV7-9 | TGTGCCAGCAGCTTATTTCGGCCGCGGGGCTACACCTTC | CASSLFRPRGYTF
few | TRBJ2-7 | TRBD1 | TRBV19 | TGTGCCAGTAGCCGCCTGGGACAGGGGCACTACGAGCAGTACTTC | CASSRLGQGHYEQYF
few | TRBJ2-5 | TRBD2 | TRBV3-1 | TGTGCCAGCAGCGCAGGACTAGCGGGGTTCCAAGAGACCCAGTACTTC | CASSAGLAGFQETQYF
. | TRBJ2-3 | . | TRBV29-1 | TGCAGCGTTGTCTTCGACTCGCGGAGCACAGATACGCAGTATTTT | CSVVFDSRSTDTQYF
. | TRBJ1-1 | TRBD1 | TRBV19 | TGTGCCAGTAGTATTAGTTGGGACAGGGCACCCGAAGCTTTCTTT | CASSISWDRAPEAFF
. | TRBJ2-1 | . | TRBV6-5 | TGTGCCAGCAGTTACCTTAGCGGACGTGGCAATGAGCAGTTCTTC | CASSYLSGRGNEQFF
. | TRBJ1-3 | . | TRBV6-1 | TGTGCCAGCTTCCGCTCTGGAAACACCATATATTTT | CASFRSGNTIYF
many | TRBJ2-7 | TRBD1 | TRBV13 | TGTGCCAGCAGCCGGGACAGGGTCGGCGAGCAGTACTTC | CASSRDRVGEQYF
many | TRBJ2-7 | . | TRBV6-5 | TGTGCCAGCAGTTACCAAGCGGACTATTACGAGCAGTACTTC | CASSYQADYYEQYF
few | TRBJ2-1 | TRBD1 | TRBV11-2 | TGTGCCAGCAGCCCGTTGTCCGGGACAGGGACTGAGCAGTTCTTC | CASSPLSGTGTEQFF
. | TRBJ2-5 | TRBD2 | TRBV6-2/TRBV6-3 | TGTGCCAGCAGTTACGGTTCGGGGGGGAAGACCCAGTACTTC | CASSYGSGGKTQYF
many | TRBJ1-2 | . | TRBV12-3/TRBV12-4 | TGTGCCAGCAGTTTAAACACAGTCGGCTACACCTTC | CASSLNTVGYTF
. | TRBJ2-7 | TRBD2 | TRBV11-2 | TGTGCCAGTCAGCGGGAGCCCGCCTACGAGCAGTACTTC | CASQREPAYEQYF